These 30 T cell receptor beta chains share one sample of origin, sequenced in a study of low-dose radiotherapy and immunotherapy resistance in tumors. Time point noted: after trial treatment. Treatment of the sample: LDRT plus nivolumab, ipilimumab, low-dose cyclophosphamide and aspirin (RACIN trial). TRAV and TRBV primers primed cDNA for both TCRalpha and TCRbeta. TCRs underwent roughly 19 PCR cycles of amplification with a constant-region primer and V-primer adapter. TCRdb re-analysed the reads in MiXCR, keeping a single row per CDR3 protein. This sample has tens of thousands of distinct CDR3 sequences; about 20% occur once, and the top ten carry 9.5% to 15%. The sample in question was PBMCs, obtained after low-dose radiotherapy plus immunotherapy. Every receptor here comes from a female donor with ovarian cancer.

This clonotype was detected many times. The chain carries TRBV6-2 or TRBV6-3 and TRBJ1-1; D uncertain. V was trimmed by 7 bases and J by 2 bases, leaving 5 bases between them. Per germline, CDR1 MNHEY and CDR2 SVGEGT. CDR3 length: 11 amino acids. The CDR3 DNA sequence: TGTGCCAGCATAAGAAACACTGAAGCTTTCTTT. It codes for CASIRNTEAFF.

The V and J genes are TRBV30 and TRBJ1-1, with D perhaps TRBD1 (5 bases). CDR3 size: 14 residues. Germline V gene sequence: CDR1 GTSNPN, CDR2 SVGIG (reference sequence). V was pared by 0 bases and J by 1 base, with 9 bases between. CDR3 bases: TGTGCCTGGAGTGTAGGCCAGGGGAACACTGAAGCTTTCTTT. It translates to CAWSVGQGNTEAFF.

J is TRBJ2-1 and V is TRBV5-1, with 13 nucleotides matching TRBD2. The CDR3 contains 15 residues. Germline assignment: CDR1 SGHRS and CDR2 YFSETQ. The trim removed 4 bases at V and 6 bases at J, leaving 4 bases unmatched. CDR3 amino acids: CASSHGTSGANEQFF. In DNA form, the CDR3 reads TGCGCCAGCAGCCATGGGACTAGCGGGGCCAATGAGCAGTTCTTC. The complete variable domain, with remaining parts taken from reference TRBV5-1 and TRBJ2-1, reads KAGVTQTPRYLIKTRGQQVTLSCSPISGHRSVSWYQQTPGQGLQFLFEYFSETQRNKGNFPGRFSGRQFSNSRSEMNVSTLELGDSALYLCASSHGTSGANEQFFGPGTRLTVL.

Many counts were recorded for this clonotype. V gene TRBV19 combines with J gene TRBJ2-2; the match to TRBD2 covers 8 bases. Germline loops: CDR1 LNHDA, CDR2 SQIVND (reference sequence). The CDR3 runs 15 residues. The ends lost 5 bases at V and 4 bases at J; junction bases unmatched: 6. The CDR3 DNA reads as TGTGCCAGTAGTGGCGACGGGAGGGGCACCGGGGAGCTGTTTTTT. Protein sequence: CASSGDGRGTGELFF.

This clonotype has at least ten counts. The CDR3: CASSARQLQETQYF. As DNA, the CDR3 is TGTGCCAGCAGTGCAAGACAGCTCCAAGAGACCCAGTACTTC. This chain uses TRBV25-1 with TRBJ2-5, with a weak D call TRBD1 (5 bases). The V gene lost 4 bases and the J gene lost 1 base, with 10 bases spanning the gap. Germline V lookup: CDR1 MGHDK, CDR2 SYGVNS. CDR3 length: 14 residues.

Concerning this clonotype: A far larger clone is only one base removed, so a read error is likely. The rearrangement joins TRBV7-6 to TRBJ1-1; 8 bases align to TRBD1. Germline loops: CDR1 SGHVS, CDR2 FNYEAQ. The length of the CDR3 is 15 residues. The CDR3: CASSLATGVNTKAFF. CDR3 nucleotides: TGTGCCAGCAGCTTAGCGACAGGGGTGAACACTAAAGCTTTCTTT.

This clonotype showed up many times. The rearrangement joins TRBV4-3 to TRBJ2-1; a possible D gene is TRBD1 (6 bases). Germline CDR1 and CDR2: LGHNA and YSLEER. Trimming left V 1 base short and J 0 bases short, with 13 bases between. The CDR3 sequence is 17 residues long. The CDR3: CASSQVTGQSSYNEQFF. The CDR3 DNA follows: TGCGCCAGCAGCCAAGTCACGGGACAAAGCTCCTACAATGAGCAGTTCTTC.

This clonotype was recorded at least ten times. CDR3 residues: CASSNQLAGAPGEQFF. The CDR3 DNA sequence: TGTGCCAGTAGTAACCAGCTAGCGGGAGCCCCGGGTGAGCAGTTCTTC. J is TRBJ2-1 and V is TRBV19; 10 positions agree with TRBD2. Per germline, CDR1 LNHDA and CDR2 SQIVND (reference sequence). J lost 9 bases, V lost 4 bases, and 12 bases had no gene match. The CDR3 runs 16 residues.

Many counts were recorded for this clonotype. The chain uses TRBV11-3 and TRBJ2-3; no clear D gene. Trimming took 2 bases from V and 3 from J, leaving 12 bases between them. CDR3 size: 15 residues. CDR1 is SGHNT and CDR2 is YENEEA in the germline V gene. This CDR3 reads CASSLIILSTDTQYF. CDR3 in DNA: TGTGCCAGCAGCTTAATCATCCTGTCTACAGATACGCAGTATTTT.

At least ten counts were recorded for this clonotype. This chain links TRBV28 with TRBJ1-6; no firm D call. The germline V gene has CDR1 MDHEN and CDR2 SYDVKM. The CDR3 covers 15 residues. V was pared by 5 bases and J by 5 bases, with 13 bases between. CDR3 amino acids: CASSPRGPHNSPLHF. For the CDR3, the DNA is TGTGCCAGCAGTCCCCGGGGTCCGCATAATTCACCCCTCCACTTT.

At least ten counts were recorded for this clonotype. This chain uses TRBV24-1 with TRBJ2-5; 9 bases are shared with TRBD1. V gave up 3 bases and J gave up 5 bases; unmatched junction bases: 6. The germline gives CDR1 KGHDR, CDR2 SFDVKD. The length of the CDR3 is 15 residues. The CDR3 loop reads CATSDPGTGPETQYF. In DNA form, the CDR3 reads TGTGCCACCAGTGATCCGGGGACAGGGCCCGAGACCCAGTACTTC.

This chain uses TRBV30 with TRBJ2-4; TRBD1 might be the D (5 bases). V lost 4 bases, J lost 3 bases, and 10 bases lay in between. Germline assignment: CDR1 GTSNPN and CDR2 SVGIG (reference sequence). The CDR3 is 13 residues long. CDR3 amino acids: CAWKGLFKNIQYF. CDR3 sequence (DNA): TGTGCCTGGAAGGGGTTATTCAAAAACATTCAGTACTTC. Supplemented by reference TRBV30 and TRBJ2-4, the full variable domain reads SQTIHQWPATLVQPVGSPLSLECTVEGTSNPNLYWYRQAAGRGLQLLFYSVGIGQISSEVPQNLSASRPQDRQFILSSKKLLLSDSGFYLCAWKGLFKNIQYFGAGTRLSVL.

For this clonotype: It is likely a read error: a sequence one base away is far more abundant. This chain uses TRBV5-8 with TRBJ2-7, with D possibly being TRBD1 (5 bases). The CDR3 consists of 15 residues. CDR1 is SGHTS and CDR2 is YDEGEE in the germline V gene. V was trimmed by 0 bases and J by 7 bases, leaving 17 bases between them. The CDR3 DNA reads TGTGCCAGCAGCTTGGGACAGAATTCCTACAATGAGCAGTACTTC. It is translated as CASSLGQNSYNEQYF. Using reference TRBV5-8 and TRBJ2-7 for the parts outside the CDR3, the full variable domain is EAGVTQSPTHLIKTRGQQATLRCSPISGHTSVYWYQQALGLGLQFLLWYDEGEERNRGNFPPRFSGRQFPNYSSELNVNALELEDSALYLCASSLGQNSYNEQYFGPGTRLTVT.

This clonotype was picked up many times. The chain has TRBV6-5 and TRBJ2-5, with D unclear. Germline V gene sequence: CDR1 MNHEY, CDR2 SVGAGI. The CDR3 loop spans 13 amino acids. Trimming removed 6 bases at V and 5 bases at J, with 13 bases between. CDR3: CASRSRAGETQYF. The CDR3, as DNA: TGTGCCAGCAGGTCACGAGCTGGGGAGACCCAGTACTTC.

The chain has TRBV5-1 and TRBJ2-5; D is ambiguous. The CDR3 runs 12 residues. The V end lost 0 bases, the J end lost 5 bases, and 5 bases lay between the germline ends. Looked up from germline, CDR1 is SGHRS and CDR2 is YFSETQ. The CDR3 DNA is TGCGCCAGCAGCTTGGCCCCCGAGACCCAGTACTTC. This codes for CASSLAPETQYF.

This clonotype was detected ten times or more. The rearrangement uses TRBV20-1 and TRBJ2-3; a possible D gene is TRBD2 (6 bases). The CDR3 totals 13 residues. Trimming took off 1 base at V and 4 bases at J, with 9 bases between the two ends. Germline CDR1 and CDR2: DFQATT and SNEGSKA (reference sequence). In DNA, the CDR3 is TGCAGTGCTAGAGTGTGGGGGGCAGATACGCAGTATTTT. Translated, it gives CSARVWGADTQYF.

In its sample, this clonotype was seen many times. The CDR3 loop reads CATGEAGQETQYF. In DNA form, the CDR3 reads TGTGCCACCGGGGAGGCAGGGCAAGAGACCCAGTACTTC. The chain has TRBV24-1 and TRBJ2-5; tentatively, D is TRBD2 (6 bases). The CDR3 totals 13 residues. V gave up 9 bases and J gave up 2 bases, with 12 bases separating them. Looked up from germline, CDR1 is KGHDR and CDR2 is SFDVKD.

A remark on this clonotype: A much larger clone sits a single nucleotide away, making a read error possible. The chain uses TRBV27 and TRBJ2-5; 15 bases map to TRBD2. This CDR3 is 20 amino acids long. The germline V gene has CDR1 MNHEY and CDR2 SMNVEV (reference sequence). V shed 3 bases and J 11 bases; nucleotides not matched to a gene: 22. As DNA, the CDR3 is TGTGCCAGCAGTTTTTATTCCCCCGGACTAGCGGGGGGGCCAGGCAATGAGCAGTACTTC. Translated, it gives CASSFYSPGLAGGPGNEQYF.

The table lists this clonotype with many counts. This chain connects TRBV6-2 or TRBV6-3 to TRBJ2-7; 7 bases line up with TRBD1. This CDR3 has 15 amino acids. The germline gives CDR1 MNHEY, CDR2 SVGEGT. With 6 bases clipped from V and 0 bases from J, the junction kept 8 bases outside the gene matches. The CDR3 DNA reads as TGTGCCAGCAGCTCCGACAGGGCTAGCTCCTACGAGCAGTACTTC. Its translation: CASSSDRASSYEQYF.

This clonotype was counted a few times. The V and J genes are TRBV11-2 and TRBJ2-3; 15 positions match TRBD2. Looked up from germline, CDR1 is SGHAT and CDR2 is FQNNGV. V dropped 2 bases and J dropped 7; count of bases not matched to a gene: 7. CDR3 length: 17 residues. The CDR3 region is CASSLPGTSGGRYTQYF. CDR3 DNA: TGTGCCAGCAGCTTACCCGGGACTAGCGGGGGGCGTTATACGCAGTATTTT.

V is TRBV24-1 and J is TRBJ2-3; 12 bases are shared with TRBD2. Germline CDR1 reads KGHDR; CDR2 reads SFDVKD. The junction had 4 bases not matched to a gene; V was cut back by 6 bases and J by 4 bases. This CDR3 has 15 residues. DNA of the CDR3: TGTGCCACCAGTTCCCTAGCGGGAGGGCCAGATACGCAGTATTTT. Translating it yields CATSSLAGGPDTQYF.

This clonotype showed up many times. The chain has TRBV20-1 and TRBJ2-5, with D possibly being TRBD1 (6 bases). The germline V and J ends were trimmed by 4 bases and 5 bases, with 11 bases remaining between them. CDR1 is DFQATT, CDR2 SNEGSKA, per germline (reference sequence). This CDR3 is built from 12 residues. The DNA for the CDR3 is TGCAGTGCTAAGGGGCAGGGGGAGACCCAGTACTTC. Encoded protein: CSAKGQGETQYF.

This clonotype came up many times. The rearrangement uses TRBV21-1 and TRBJ2-6; TRBD1 reflects the table's D call only, with no check against the DNA. TRBV21-1 counts as a pseudogene. The CDR3 is 14 amino acids. CDR3 DNA: TGTGCCAGCGCCCGGGGGCAAGGGGCCAACGTCCTGACTTTC. It translates to CASARGQGANVLTF.

Many counts were recorded for this clonotype. The J gene is TRBJ2-7, the V gene TRBV6-2 or TRBV6-3; the D gene is possibly TRBD2 (6 bases). The V end was cut by 8 bases, the J end by 2 bases, with 13 bases between. The CDR3 extends over 13 amino acids. Germline loops: CDR1 MNHEY, CDR2 SVGEGT. The CDR3 sequence: CASLRDGAYEQYF. The CDR3 DNA sequence: TGTGCCAGCTTGCGGGACGGGGCCTACGAGCAGTACTTC.

The genes are TRBV20-1 and TRBJ2-5, with 7 bases lining up with TRBD1. Trimming at V came to 3 bases and at J to 7 bases, leaving 8 bases not matched to a gene. The CDR3 length is 13 residues. Germline CDR1 and CDR2: DFQATT and SNEGSKA (reference sequence). This CDR3 reads CSASPTGLGTQYF. DNA of the CDR3: TGCAGTGCTAGCCCGACAGGGCTGGGGACCCAGTACTTC.

This clonotype was counted ten times or more. This chain connects TRBV7-9 to TRBJ2-7, with 7 positions matching TRBD1. V lost 2 bases, J lost 5 bases, and 12 bases stayed unmatched. Germline loops: CDR1 SEHNR, CDR2 FQNEAQ (reference sequence). The CDR3 has 16 residues. The CDR3 sequence is CASSLPIKETGHEQYF. Written as DNA, the CDR3 is TGTGCCAGCAGCTTACCCATTAAAGAGACAGGGCACGAGCAGTACTTC.

This clonotype was counted ten times or more. This chain connects TRBV5-5 to TRBJ2-5; 7 bases are shared with TRBD2. V dropped 4 bases and J dropped 6; count of bases not matched to a gene: 9. Germline V lookup: CDR1 SGHKS, CDR2 YYEKEE (reference sequence). The CDR3 is made up of 14 amino acids. The CDR3 nucleotides are TGTGCCAGCAGCCCCGGCGGGGGTAGGCAGACCCAGTACTTC. Amino acids: CASSPGGGRQTQYF.

This clonotype was seen at least ten times. The CDR3 protein is CASSARGSYEQYF. CDR3 bases: TGTGCCAGCAGCGCCCGAGGCTCCTACGAGCAGTACTTC. This rearrangement joins TRBV7-9 to TRBJ2-7; D is undetermined. Germline CDR1 and CDR2: SEHNR and FQNEAQ (reference sequence). The CDR3 runs 13 residues. V was cut by 5 bases and J by 0 bases, with 8 bases left in between.

Many counts were recorded for this clonotype. The rearrangement joins TRBV18 to TRBJ2-1; TRBD1 matches 10 bases. Germline values: CDR1 KGHSH, CDR2 LQKENI. This CDR3 spans 15 amino acids. V lost 8 bases and J lost 3; bases outside the gene matches: 7. The CDR3 sequence is CASSPGQGDYNEQFF. CDR3 in DNA: TGTGCCAGCAGCCCCGGACAGGGGGACTACAATGAGCAGTTCTTC.

This clonotype was counted many times. This rearrangement joins TRBV18 to TRBJ2-3; D may correspond to TRBD1 or TRBD2 (5 bases each). This CDR3 region has 16 residues. Trimming left V 0 bases short and J 0 bases short, with 10 bases between. Looked up from germline, CDR1 is KGHSH and CDR2 is LQKENI. This CDR3 is CASSPPGPGSTDTQYF. The CDR3 DNA is TGTGCCAGCTCACCACCGGGACCCGGCAGCACAGATACGCAGTATTTT.